The 30 T cell receptor beta chains below all came from one sample that was sequenced in a study of blood T cell repertoires in COVID-19. Profiled with immunoSEQ multiplex PCR; TCRdb holds only in-frame clones, not every one. Of 200,000 to 300,000 clones in the sample, approximately 86% were seen once. Material: peripheral blood. All receptors derive from a man younger than 40 with active or convalescent COVID-19.

J is TRBJ2-3 and V is TRBV19; 7 nucleotides align to TRBD1. The CDR3 is 14 amino acids. V dropped 9 bases and J dropped 2; count of bases not matched to a gene: 8. Germline V gene sequence: CDR1 LNHDA, CDR2 SQIVND (reference sequence). In DNA form, the CDR3 reads TGTGCCAGCCAAGCGACAGGGAACACAGATACGCAGTATTTT. Translation gives CASQATGNTDTQYF.

Written as DNA, the CDR3 is TGTGCCAGTACAAGGACAGGGGGAAGGGAAAAACTGTTTTTT. Translating it yields CASTRTGGREKLFF. V gene TRBV19 combines with J gene TRBJ1-4, with TRBD1 matching over 10 bases. CDR1 and CDR2 from the germline V gene are LNHDA and SQIVND (reference sequence). The CDR3 extends over 14 amino acids. Trimming at V came to 7 bases and at J to 8 bases, leaving 7 bases not matched to a gene.

The genes are TRBV7-2 and TRBJ2-7, with 9 nucleotides matching TRBD2. Losses at the gene ends were 4 bases for V and 3 bases for J; bases not matched to a gene: 4. The germline CDR1 and CDR2 sequences are SGHTA and FQGNSA. CDR3 length: 14 residues. CDR3 residues: CASSYGTSLYEQYF. In DNA form, the CDR3 reads TGTGCCAGCAGCTACGGGACTAGCCTCTACGAGCAGTACTTC.

The genes are TRBV4-2 and TRBJ2-1; D not resolved. Germline V gene data show CDR1 as LGHNA and CDR2 as YNFKEQ. This CDR3 has 17 residues. V was pared by 1 base and J by 4 bases, with 17 bases between. CDR3 region: CASSQAWVAESYNEQFF. In nucleotides, the CDR3 is TGTGCCAGCAGCCAAGCGTGGGTGGCGGAGTCTTACAATGAGCAGTTCTTC.

V usage is TRBV19 and J usage is TRBJ1-2; D not resolved. The V and J ends lost 3 bases and 0 bases respectively, with 8 bases between them. Germline V gene lookup returns CDR1 LNHDA and CDR2 SQIVND (reference sequence). The CDR3 loop spans 14 amino acids. The CDR3 loop reads CASSITVANYGYTF. The CDR3 DNA sequence: TGTGCCAGTAGTATCACCGTAGCTAACTATGGCTACACCTTC.

V gene TRBV13 combines with J gene TRBJ2-7; weak D call: TRBD1 (5 bases). Germline CDR1 PRHDT, CDR2 FYEKMQ (reference sequence). The CDR3 totals 13 residues. Between the trimmed V and J ends, which lost 1 base and 2 bases, there was a span of 6 bases. CDR3 DNA: TGTGCCAGCAGCTTAGCGGACACCTACGAGCAGTACTTC. Its protein product is CASSLADTYEQYF.

The CDR3: CASSLDRGTEAFF. CDR3 nucleotides: TGTGCCAGCAGTTTAGACAGAGGGACTGAAGCTTTCTTT. The chain uses TRBV12-3 or TRBV12-4 and TRBJ1-1, with D unresolved. The CDR3 runs to 13 residues. V gave up 1 base and J gave up 5 bases, with 8 bases separating them.

The chain couples TRBV3-1 (or the pseudogene TRBV3-2) to TRBJ1-2; TRBD1 matches at 7 bases. The CDR3 totals 17 residues. Germline V gives CDR1 LGHDT, CDR2 YNNKEL (reference sequence). V shed 5 bases and J 4 bases; nucleotides not matched to a gene: 16. The CDR3: CASSDGQEASRVYGYTF. Written as DNA, the CDR3 is TGTGCCAGCAGCGATGGACAGGAGGCTTCCCGCGTCTATGGCTACACCTTC.

The chain carries TRBV7-2 and TRBJ1-2; the D gene is possibly TRBD1 (5 bases). CDR3 length equals 12 residues. The V end lost 10 bases, the J end lost 3 bases, and 12 bases lay between the germline ends. Germline V gene lookup returns CDR1 SGHTA and CDR2 FQGNSA. CDR3 nucleotides: TGTGCCACCGTTCTGACAGACTATGGCTACACCTTC. The encoded protein is CATVLTDYGYTF.

This chain connects TRBV11-2 to TRBJ1-2, with 8 bases lining up with TRBD1. Looked up from germline, CDR1 is SGHAT and CDR2 is FQNNGV. After removal of 4 bases from V and 8 bases from J, the junction contained 6 bases not matched to a gene. This CDR3 is built from 13 residues. For the CDR3, the DNA is TGTGCCAGCAGCTCCTGGACAGGGTTAGGCTACACCTTC. It translates to CASSSWTGLGYTF.

In this sample, this clone turned up once. V and J are TRBV7-9 and TRBJ1-2; D uncertain. V shed 5 bases and J shed 5 bases, with 12 bases lying between them. Germline lookup yields CDR1 SEHNR and CDR2 FQNEAQ (reference sequence). The CDR3 is made up of 13 amino acids. CDR3 residues: CASSPDTYYGYTF. Written as DNA, the CDR3 is TGTGCCAGCAGCCCTGACACTTATTATGGCTACACCTTC. The complete variable domain, with remaining parts taken from reference TRBV7-9 and TRBJ1-2, reads DTGVSQNPRHKITKRGQNVTFRCDPISEHNRLYWYRQTLGQGPEFLTYFQNEAQLEKSRLLSDRFSAERPKGSFSTLEIQRTEQGDSAMYLCASSPDTYYGYTFGSGTRLTVV.

The chain carries TRBV20-1 and TRBJ2-7; 8 nucleotides align to TRBD1. This CDR3 is 14 amino acids long. With V trimmed by 3 bases and J by 5 bases, 9 bases remained unmatched. Germline V gene lookup returns CDR1 DFQATT and CDR2 SNEGSKA (reference sequence). CDR3 region: CSASLGQGADEQYF. CDR3 sequence (DNA): TGCAGTGCTAGTCTGGGGCAGGGGGCGGACGAGCAGTACTTC.

The chain recombines TRBV4-2 with TRBJ2-5, with D possibly matching TRBD2 (5 bases). Trimming took off 2 bases at V and 9 bases at J, with 19 bases between the two ends. The CDR3 contains 15 residues. CDR1 and CDR2 from the germline V gene are LGHNA and YNFKEQ. CDR3: CASSQSATRAVAQYF. CDR3 DNA: TGTGCCAGCAGCCAATCAGCAACGAGAGCGGTCGCCCAGTACTTC.

The gene calls are TRBV6-5 and TRBJ1-1; tentative D call: TRBD1 (6 bases). CDR3 length: 13 residues. The germline V gene encodes CDR1 MNHEY and CDR2 SVGAGI. Trimming removed 4 bases from V and 4 bases from J, with 10 bases in between. The CDR3 nucleotides are TGTGCCAGCAGTTTACGACAGGTCACTGAAGCTTTCTTT. Protein: CASSLRQVTEAFF.

This clone was seen a few times. The gene calls are TRBV5-1 and TRBJ1-1; a possible D gene is TRBD1 (5 bases). Per the germline V gene, CDR1 is SGHRS and CDR2 is YFSETQ. Deletions cut 5 bases from V and 1 base from J, with 9 bases between. The CDR3 covers 13 residues. In DNA form, the CDR3 reads TGCGCCAGCAGGATAGGGGCGAACACTGAAGCTTTCTTT. Amino acids: CASRIGANTEAFF.

The chain carries TRBV2 and TRBJ1-6; TRBD1 matches 10 bases. CDR3 size: 16 residues. V gave up 5 bases and J gave up 6 bases; unmatched junction bases: 7. Germline V CDR1 and CDR2: SNHLY, FYNNEI. In DNA form, the CDR3 reads TGTGCCAGCAGTCCGGACAGGGGGAGACGTAATTCACCCCTCCACTTT. The encoded protein is CASSPDRGRRNSPLHF.

The chain is built from TRBV6-5 and TRBJ1-2; possibly TRBD1 for D (6 bases). The CDR3 runs to 15 residues. Trimming stripped 0 bases from V and 2 bases from J, with 10 bases between. The germline V gene has CDR1 MNHEY and CDR2 SVGAGI. The CDR3 reads CASSYSNRVNYGYTF. The CDR3 DNA reads as TGTGCCAGCAGTTACTCGAACAGGGTCAACTATGGCTACACCTTC.

The J gene is TRBJ1-5, the V gene TRBV12-3 or TRBV12-4, with D uncertain. V lost 6 bases, J lost 5 bases, and 11 bases lay in between. The CDR3 runs 13 residues. In DNA form, the CDR3 reads TGTGCCAGCAGCTCGACTGTCGATCAGCCCCAGCATTTT. Translated: CASSSTVDQPQHF.

The V gene is TRBV7-2, the J gene TRBJ2-7; D may be TRBD1 (6 bases). Trimming stripped 1 base from V and 2 bases from J, with 9 bases between. There are 14 residues in the CDR3. Germline V lookup: CDR1 SGHTA, CDR2 FQGNSA. CDR3 bases: TGTGCCAGCAGCTTAGTACAGGGCCCCTACGAGCAGTACTTC. As protein: CASSLVQGPYEQYF.

This chain uses TRBV5-6 with TRBJ1-2; possibly TRBD1 for D (5 bases). The germline V gene encodes CDR1 SGHDT and CDR2 YYEEEE. Trimming shortened V by 3 bases and J by 3 bases, and 15 bases separated the two germline ends. The CDR3 length is 15 residues. CDR3: CASSSEPTDYYGYTF. Here the CDR3 DNA reads TGTGCCAGCAGCTCGGAACCGACAGACTACTATGGCTACACCTTC.

The chain uses TRBV15 and TRBJ1-5; the D is unclear. CDR1 is LNHNV, CDR2 YYDKDF, per germline (reference sequence). The V end lost 0 bases, the J end lost 2 bases, and 8 bases lay between the germline ends. CDR3 length equals 15 residues. DNA of the CDR3: TGTGCCACCAGCAGAGATCCCGGAGGCAATCAGCCCCAGCATTTT. Translation gives CATSRDPGGNQPQHF.

The genes are TRBV18 and TRBJ2-5; D is undetermined. The CDR3 is 13 amino acids. Trimming pared 3 bases from V and 5 bases from J, leaving 10 bases between. Per the germline V gene, CDR1 is KGHSH and CDR2 is LQKENI. The CDR3 reads CASSPDNRETQYF. The CDR3, as DNA: TGTGCCAGCTCACCCGATAATCGGGAGACCCAGTACTTC.

V is TRBV9 and J is TRBJ2-1, with TRBD2 matching 16 bases. CDR1 and CDR2 (germline): SGDLS, YYNGEE. The CDR3 is made up of 19 amino acids. Trimming removed 4 bases from V and 0 bases from J; junction bases left unmatched: 7. In DNA form, the CDR3 reads TGTGCCAGCAGCCACGGGACTAGCGGGGGGGAATACTCCTACAATGAGCAGTTCTTC. As protein: CASSHGTSGGEYSYNEQFF.

This clone has a handful of counts. The rearrangement joins TRBV5-5 to TRBJ1-4, with a tentative D call TRBD1 (5 bases). The length of the CDR3 is 14 residues. Germline lookup yields CDR1 SGHKS and CDR2 YYEKEE (reference sequence). Trimming took off 0 bases at V and 3 bases at J, with 6 bases between the two ends. The CDR3 nucleotides are TGTGCCAGCAGCTTGGCGGGGGCTAATGAAAAACTGTTTTTT. Amino acids: CASSLAGANEKLFF.

About this clone: This same CDR3 is encoded by further DNA sequences in the sample. The chain has TRBV10-2 and TRBJ1-1; no clear D. Germline V gene lookup returns CDR1 WSHSY and CDR2 SAAADI. The CDR3 has 12 residues. V was shortened by 4 bases and J by 0 bases, with 3 bases between the two germline ends. The CDR3 DNA is TGCGCCAGCAGTGCAGTGAACACTGAAGCTTTCTTT. This codes for CASSAVNTEAFF.

This chain joins TRBV5-1 and TRBJ2-7; D might be TRBD2 (5 bases). This CDR3 is built from 13 residues. CDR1 is SGHRS, CDR2 YFSETQ, per germline. The V gene lost 4 bases and the J gene lost 5 bases, with 13 bases spanning the gap. The CDR3 protein is CASSQLPGNEQYF. The DNA for the CDR3 is TGCGCCAGCAGCCAATTACCCGGGAACGAGCAGTACTTC.

The chain couples TRBV7-9 to TRBJ2-2, with TRBD1 identical over 7 bases. The V gene's germline CDR1 is SEHNR and CDR2 FQNEAQ (reference sequence). The CDR3 contains 12 residues. The CDR3 sequence: CSHRGRTGELFF. DNA for the CDR3: TGTTCTCATAGGGGGCGTACCGGGGAGCTGTTTTTT.

This chain uses TRBV7-6 with TRBJ2-7; D is possibly TRBD2 (6 bases). This CDR3 comprises 15 residues. Germline V lookup: CDR1 SGHVS, CDR2 FNYEAQ. Between the trimmed V and J ends, which lost 6 bases and 1 base, there was a span of 16 bases. CDR3 nucleotides: TGTGCCAGCAGGCGTTCGGCGGGGCCTTCCTACGAGCAGTACTTC. Translated, it gives CASRRSAGPSYEQYF. The variable domain in full, with the rest retrieved from reference TRBV7-6 and TRBJ2-7, is GAGVSQSPRYKVTKRGQDVALRCDPISGHVSLYWYRQALGQGPEFLTYFNYEAQQDKSGLPNDRFSAERPEGSISTLTIQRTEQRDSAMYRCASRRSAGPSYEQYFGPGTRLTVT.

The chain combines TRBV11-2 with TRBJ2-7, with 11 bases aligning to TRBD2. This CDR3 spans 15 amino acids. The germline gives CDR1 SGHAT, CDR2 FQNNGV. The ends lost 4 bases at V and 5 bases at J; junction bases unmatched: 7. CDR3 bases: TGTGCCAGCAGCTACCTTAGCGGGGGGGCCCACGAGCAGTACTTC. The encoded protein is CASSYLSGGAHEQYF.

This chain joins TRBV6-6 and TRBJ1-2; 8 nucleotides align to TRBD1. Germline V gene lookup returns CDR1 MNHNY and CDR2 SVGAGI (reference sequence). This CDR3 region has 13 residues. J gave up 9 bases and V 6 bases, and 9 bases lay outside the gene matches. The CDR3 sequence: CASSPGQGVRYTF. The CDR3 nucleotides are TGTGCCAGCAGCCCCGGACAGGGAGTTCGCTACACCTTC.